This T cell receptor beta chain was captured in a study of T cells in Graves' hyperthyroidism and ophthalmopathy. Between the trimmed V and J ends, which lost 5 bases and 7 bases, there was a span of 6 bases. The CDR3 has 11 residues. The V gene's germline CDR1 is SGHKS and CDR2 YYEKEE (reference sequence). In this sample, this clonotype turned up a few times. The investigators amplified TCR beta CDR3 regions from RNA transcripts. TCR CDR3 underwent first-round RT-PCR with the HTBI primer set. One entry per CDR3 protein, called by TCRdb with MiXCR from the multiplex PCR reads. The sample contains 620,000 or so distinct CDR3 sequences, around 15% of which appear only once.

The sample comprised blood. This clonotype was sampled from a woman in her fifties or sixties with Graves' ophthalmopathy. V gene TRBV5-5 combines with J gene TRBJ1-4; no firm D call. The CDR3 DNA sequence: TGTGCCAGCAGTTTTCTTGAAAAACTGTTTTTT. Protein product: CASSFLEKLFF.